A single sample is the source of the 20 T cell receptor beta chains below, sequenced in a study of cytomegalovirus exposure and HLA in healthy donors. With 60 Vbeta and 13 Jbeta primers, the PCR was carried out. Measured with immunoSEQ multiplex PCR; TCRdb has only the in-frame clones, and not every one. The sample shows some 110,000 clones, around 10% of them seen only once. The sample comprised PBMCs. The receptors were gathered from a man aged 40-49 years in good health and CMV-seropositive.

The chain is built from TRBV29-1 and TRBJ2-7; 7 bases align to TRBD2. Germline loops: CDR1 SQVTM, CDR2 ANQGSEA. Losses at the gene ends were 7 bases for V and 9 bases for J; bases not matched to a gene: 15. This CDR3 comprises 13 residues. CDR3 nucleotide sequence: TGCAGCGCCAGTGCTAGCGGAGGCCAAGGGCAGTACTTC. The encoded protein is CSASASGGQGQYF.

The CDR3 loop reads CAPSKTSSYEQYF. The CDR3 DNA is TGTGCCCCATCCAAGACTAGCTCCTACGAGCAGTACTTC. The V call is TRBV2, the J call TRBJ2-7; tentative D call: TRBD2 (6 bases). V was pared by 11 bases and J by 0 bases, with 14 bases between. CDR3 size: 13 residues. Germline assignment: CDR1 SNHLY and CDR2 FYNNEI.

This chain links TRBV19 with TRBJ2-5; tentative D call: TRBD1 (6 bases). CDR3 length equals 14 residues. CDR1 LNHDA and CDR2 SQIVND come from the germline V gene (reference sequence). Trimming pared 5 bases from V and 7 bases from J, leaving 17 bases between. The CDR3, as DNA: TGTGCCAGTAGTTCCCAGGGGAGCGTTGGGACCCAGTACTTC. Translated, it gives CASSSQGSVGTQYF.

In this sample, this clone turned up a few times. V gene TRBV4-2 combines with J gene TRBJ2-2; 10 bases match TRBD1. This CDR3 has 15 amino acids. Unmatched junction bases numbered 6, after V lost 4 bases and J lost 7 bases. In germline, CDR1 is LGHNA, CDR2 YNFKEQ. As DNA, the CDR3 is TGTGCCAGCAGCCCGGGACAGGGGCTGGGCGGGGAGCTGTTTTTT. It is translated as CASSPGQGLGGELFF.

A few counts support this clone. The chain has TRBV4-1 and TRBJ2-1; the match to TRBD2 covers 7 bases. Germline lookup yields CDR1 MGHRA and CDR2 YSYEKL. V lost 1 base to trimming and J lost 0 bases; unmatched junction nucleotides: 3. The CDR3 contains 16 residues. The CDR3 spells CASSQGGGISYNEQFF. The CDR3 DNA reads TGCGCCAGCAGCCAAGGGGGGGGAATCTCCTACAATGAGCAGTTCTTC.

The table lists this clone with a few counts. The chain combines TRBV13 with TRBJ2-5, with D perhaps matching TRBD2 (5 bases). The germline V gene has CDR1 PRHDT and CDR2 FYEKMQ (reference sequence). V lost 5 bases and J 1 base, leaving 11 bases between the germline ends. This CDR3 has 14 residues. DNA for the CDR3: TGTGCCAGCAGCCTCCGGGGTCCCCAAGAGACCCAGTACTTC. Its translation: CASSLRGPQETQYF.

The V call is TRBV6-1, the J call TRBJ1-2, with D unresolved. CDR1 and CDR2 from the germline V gene are MNHNS and SASEGT. This CDR3 has 14 amino acids. With 4 bases removed from V and 1 base from J, the gap between germline ends came to 10 bases. The DNA of the CDR3 is TGTGCCAGCAGTGTTCGGTCCTTTAACTATGGCTACACCTTC. It codes for CASSVRSFNYGYTF.

There are a few counts of this clone. V and J are TRBV5-1 and TRBJ2-7, with 8 bases aligning to TRBD1. Germline loops: CDR1 SGHRS, CDR2 YFSETQ. V dropped 4 bases and J dropped 0; count of bases not matched to a gene: 6. CDR3 length: 15 amino acids. For the CDR3, the DNA is TGCGCCAGCAGCCCGGACAGGGCTGTCTCCTACGAGCAGTACTTC. This translates into CASSPDRAVSYEQYF.

The chain is built from TRBV11-2 and TRBJ2-1, with 10 bases matching TRBD2. V lost 4 bases to trimming and J lost 5 bases; unmatched junction nucleotides: 5. CDR1 is SGHAT and CDR2 is FQNNGV in the germline V gene. CDR3 length equals 15 residues. CDR3 DNA: TGTGCCAGCAGCTCGTCTAGCGGGAGCCACAATGAGCAGTTCTTC. This codes for CASSSSSGSHNEQFF.

This clone was observed a handful of times. V is TRBV29-1 and J is TRBJ1-1, with 8 bases fitting TRBD1. The CDR3 has 11 amino acids. Germline trimming cut 4 bases from V and 13 bases from J; bases unmatched to any gene: 8. Germline CDR1 SQVTM, CDR2 ANQGSEA. CDR3 in amino acids: CSVAEQGVGFF. For the CDR3, the DNA is TGCAGCGTTGCAGAACAGGGGGTTGGTTTCTTT. The variable domain in full, with the rest retrieved from reference TRBV29-1 and TRBJ1-1, is SAVISQKPSRDICQRGTSLTIQCQVDSQVTMMFWYRQQPGQSLTLIATANQGSEATYESGFVIDKFPISRPNLTFSTLTVSNMSPEDSSIYLCSVAEQGVGFFGQGTRLTVV.

V and J are TRBV27 and TRBJ2-3; maybe TRBD2 (6 bases). V shed 7 bases and J shed 6 bases, with 23 bases lying between them. The CDR3 totals 16 residues. CDR1 is MNHEY, CDR2 SMNVEV, per germline (reference sequence). The CDR3 DNA reads TGTGCCAGCAACCCCGGGGCTAGCGAGGCCTGGGATACGCAGTATTTT. Protein sequence: CASNPGASEAWDTQYF.

This clone was counted only a few times. The gene calls are TRBV7-9 and TRBJ1-1, with 8 bases matching TRBD1. The CDR3 runs to 13 residues. Germline V gene data show CDR1 as SEHNR and CDR2 as FQNEAQ (reference sequence). The ends lost 2 bases at V and 6 bases at J; junction bases unmatched: 2. The CDR3, as DNA: TGTGCCAGCAGCTTACGACAGGGGTCTGAAGCTTTCTTT. It is translated as CASSLRQGSEAFF. Variable domain in full (rest from reference TRBV7-9 and TRBJ1-1): DTGVSQNPRHKITKRGQNVTFRCDPISEHNRLYWYRQTLGQGPEFLTYFQNEAQLEKSRLLSDRFSAERPKGSFSTLEIQRTEQGDSAMYLCASSLRQGSEAFFGQGTRLTVV.

The V gene is TRBV10-3, the J gene TRBJ2-2; 9 nucleotides match TRBD2. The V gene's germline CDR1 is ENHRY and CDR2 SYGVKD. The CDR3 is made up of 17 amino acids. V dropped 2 bases and J dropped 5; count of bases not matched to a gene: 9. CDR3 nucleotide sequence: TGTGCCATCAGTGAGCCGGGACTAGCATGGTATACCGGGGAGCTGTTTTTT. Protein: CAISEPGLAWYTGELFF.

This clone was found a few times. The chain is built from TRBV7-9 and TRBJ2-2, with TRBD2 matching 7 bases. V dropped 4 bases and J dropped 3; count of bases not matched to a gene: 8. The CDR3 consists of 16 residues. Germline CDR1 and CDR2: SEHNR and FQNEAQ (reference sequence). The CDR3 is CASSSAWTRDTGELFF. The CDR3 DNA reads as TGTGCCAGCAGCTCCGCTTGGACTAGGGACACCGGGGAGCTGTTTTTT.

A few counts support this clone. The chain couples TRBV9 to TRBJ2-5; 9 positions match TRBD1. V shed 4 bases and J 5 bases; nucleotides not matched to a gene: 6. The germline gives CDR1 SGDLS, CDR2 YYNGEE. The CDR3 is 14 residues long. Here the CDR3 reads CASSITGGLETQYF. CDR3 in DNA: TGTGCCAGCAGCATAACAGGGGGCCTTGAGACCCAGTACTTC.

The chain's CDR3 is CASSIDGIEAFF. CDR3 sequence (DNA): TGCGCCAGCAGCATAGACGGGATTGAAGCTTTCTTT. J is TRBJ1-1 and V is TRBV5-1; D remains ambiguous. Trimming left V 4 bases short and J 7 bases short, with 11 bases between. The CDR3 is 12 residues long. The germline CDR1 and CDR2 sequences are SGHRS and YFSETQ.

In its sample, this clone was seen a few times. This chain links TRBV25-1 with TRBJ2-1, with D perhaps matching TRBD1 (6 bases). V was trimmed by 4 bases and J by 6 bases, leaving 10 bases between them. Germline V gives CDR1 MGHDK, CDR2 SYGVNS. CDR3 length: 13 amino acids. The CDR3 DNA sequence: TGTGCCAGCAGTGGTGAGACAGGCAATGAGCAGTTCTTC. It yields the protein CASSGETGNEQFF.

In its sample, this clone was seen a few times. The chain recombines TRBV6-5 with TRBJ2-7, with TRBD1 matching over 7 bases. Germline V gene data show CDR1 as MNHEY and CDR2 as SVGAGI. CDR3 length: 11 residues. V dropped 6 bases and J dropped 6; count of bases not matched to a gene: 2. The DNA of the CDR3 is TGTGCCAGCAGAAGACAGGGCGAGCAGTACTTC. Amino acid sequence: CASRRQGEQYF.

This clone was found a few times. The V call is TRBV7-9, the J call TRBJ2-2; D remains ambiguous. V was trimmed by 5 bases and J by 6 bases, leaving 4 bases between them. The V gene's germline CDR1 is SEHNR and CDR2 FQNEAQ (reference sequence). The length of the CDR3 is 11 residues. CDR3 in DNA: TGTGCCAGCAGCCTACCCGGGGAGCTGTTTTTT. As protein: CASSLPGELFF.

This clone was detected a few times. The rearrangement links TRBV6-5 to TRBJ2-3, with 10 bases aligning to TRBD2. Unmatched junction bases numbered 0, after V lost 0 bases and J lost 3 bases. The CDR3 totals 15 residues. Germline CDR1 is MNHEY and CDR2 is SVGAGI. The CDR3 sequence: CASSYSSGRTDTQYF. The CDR3 bases are TGTGCCAGCAGTTACTCTAGCGGGAGGACAGATACGCAGTATTTT.